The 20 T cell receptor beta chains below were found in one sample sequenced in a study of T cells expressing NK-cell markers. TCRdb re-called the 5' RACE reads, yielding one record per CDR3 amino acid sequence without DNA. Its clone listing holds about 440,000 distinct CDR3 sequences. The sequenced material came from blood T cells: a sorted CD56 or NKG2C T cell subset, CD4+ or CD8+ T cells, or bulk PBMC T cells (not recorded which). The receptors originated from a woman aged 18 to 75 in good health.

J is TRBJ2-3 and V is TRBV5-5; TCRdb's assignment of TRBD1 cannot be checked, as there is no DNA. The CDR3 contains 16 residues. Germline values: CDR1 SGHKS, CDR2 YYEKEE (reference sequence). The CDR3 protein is CASSPGTGGATDTQYF.

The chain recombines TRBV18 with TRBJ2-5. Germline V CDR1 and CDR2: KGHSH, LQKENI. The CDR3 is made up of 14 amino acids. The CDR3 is CASSPPYDEETQYF.

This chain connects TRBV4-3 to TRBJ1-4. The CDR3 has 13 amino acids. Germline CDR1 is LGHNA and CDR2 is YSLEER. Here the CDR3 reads CASSHLQNEKLFF.

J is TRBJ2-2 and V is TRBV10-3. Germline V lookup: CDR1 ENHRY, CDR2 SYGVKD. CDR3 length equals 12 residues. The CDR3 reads CAIEGGAGELFF.

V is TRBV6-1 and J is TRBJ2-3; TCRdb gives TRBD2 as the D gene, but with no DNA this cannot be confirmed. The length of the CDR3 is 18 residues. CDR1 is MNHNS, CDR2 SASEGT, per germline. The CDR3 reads CASSRGLAGGARTDTQYF.

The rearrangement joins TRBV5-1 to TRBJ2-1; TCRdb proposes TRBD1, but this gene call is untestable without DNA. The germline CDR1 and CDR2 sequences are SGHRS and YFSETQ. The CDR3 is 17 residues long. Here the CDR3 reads CASSWGQGPARNNEQFF.

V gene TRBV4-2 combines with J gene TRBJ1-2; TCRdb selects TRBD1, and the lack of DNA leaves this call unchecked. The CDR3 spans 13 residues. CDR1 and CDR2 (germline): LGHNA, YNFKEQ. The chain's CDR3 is CATLSRGLDGYTF.

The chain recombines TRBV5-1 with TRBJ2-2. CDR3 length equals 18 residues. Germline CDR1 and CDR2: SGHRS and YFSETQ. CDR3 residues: CASNKIGGSLLDTGELFF.

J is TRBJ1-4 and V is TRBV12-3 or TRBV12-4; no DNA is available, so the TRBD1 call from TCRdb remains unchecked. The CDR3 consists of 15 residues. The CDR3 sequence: CASSLVGGRQEKLFF.

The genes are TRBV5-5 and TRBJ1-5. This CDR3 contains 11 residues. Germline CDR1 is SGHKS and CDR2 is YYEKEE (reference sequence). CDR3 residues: CASSSQGFEHF.

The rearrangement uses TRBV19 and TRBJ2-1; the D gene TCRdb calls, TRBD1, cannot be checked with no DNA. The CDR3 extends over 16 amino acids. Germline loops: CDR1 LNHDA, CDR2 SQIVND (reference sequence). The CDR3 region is CASSIAVRGFYNEQFF.

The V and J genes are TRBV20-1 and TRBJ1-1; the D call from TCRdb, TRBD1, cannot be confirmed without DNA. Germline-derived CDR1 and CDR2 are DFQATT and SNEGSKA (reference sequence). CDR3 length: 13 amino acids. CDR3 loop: CSAAQTGQGGAFF.

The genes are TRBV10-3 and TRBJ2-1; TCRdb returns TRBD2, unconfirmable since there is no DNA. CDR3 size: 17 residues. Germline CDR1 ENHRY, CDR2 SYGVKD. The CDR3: CAISGASGRAGANEQFF.

CDR3: CSASQAGAVSETQYF. The J gene is TRBJ2-5, the V gene TRBV20-1; TCRdb's D call of TRBD1 is untestable without DNA. The CDR3 spans 15 residues. CDR1 and CDR2 from the germline V gene are DFQATT and SNEGSKA (reference sequence).

CDR3 sequence reads: CASSFNRDVNEQFF. The chain is built from TRBV7-2 and TRBJ2-1; without DNA, the TCRdb call of TRBD1 cannot be checked. Germline CDR1 is SGHTA and CDR2 is FQGNSA. There are 14 residues in the CDR3.

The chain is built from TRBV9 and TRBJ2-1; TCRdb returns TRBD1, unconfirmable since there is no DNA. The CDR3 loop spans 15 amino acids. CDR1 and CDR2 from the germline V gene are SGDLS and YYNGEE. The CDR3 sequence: CASSVDGGEYNEQFF.

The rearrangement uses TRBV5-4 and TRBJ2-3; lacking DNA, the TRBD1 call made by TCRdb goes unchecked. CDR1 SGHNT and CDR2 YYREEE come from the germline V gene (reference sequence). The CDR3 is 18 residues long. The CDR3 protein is CASSSPGAGTGTPDTQYF.

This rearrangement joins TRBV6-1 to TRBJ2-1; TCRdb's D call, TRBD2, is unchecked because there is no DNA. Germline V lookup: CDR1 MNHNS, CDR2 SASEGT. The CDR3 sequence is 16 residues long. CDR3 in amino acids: CASSPIAGRPRNEQFF.

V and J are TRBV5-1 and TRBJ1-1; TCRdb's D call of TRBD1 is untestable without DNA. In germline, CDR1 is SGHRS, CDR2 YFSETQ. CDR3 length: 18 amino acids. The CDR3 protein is CASSLATGGRTENTEAFF.

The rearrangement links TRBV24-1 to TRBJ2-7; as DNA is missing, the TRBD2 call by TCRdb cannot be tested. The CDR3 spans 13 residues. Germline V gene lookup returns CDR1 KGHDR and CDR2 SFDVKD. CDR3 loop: CATSDLGRDEQYF.